One sample yielded the 19 T cell receptor beta chains listed below, sequenced in a study of blood T cell repertoires in COVID-19. Profiling relied on immunoSEQ multiplex PCR, and the TCRdb table lists in-frame clones only, not all of them. The table records tens of thousands of clones, roughly four fifths of them present only once. Material: peripheral blood. The receptors originated from a woman of 80 years or more with acute or convalescent COVID-19.

The CDR3 DNA follows: TGTGCCAGCAGTTTAAGTGAGGGAAACACCATATATTTT. It yields the protein CASSLSEGNTIYF. The chain is built from TRBV12-3 or TRBV12-4 and TRBJ1-3; D is unresolved. The V and J ends lost 2 bases and 4 bases respectively, with 6 bases between them. This CDR3 contains 13 residues.

The chain joins TRBV2 to TRBJ1-3, with D unresolved. Germline CDR1 is SNHLY and CDR2 is FYNNEI. The CDR3 is made up of 14 amino acids. V lost 5 bases and J 0 bases, leaving 8 bases between the germline ends. CDR3 sequence (DNA): TGTGCCAGCAGTCTGGGCCTCTCTGGAAACACCATATATTTT. Translation: CASSLGLSGNTIYF. The full variable domain, in which reference TRBV2 and TRBJ1-3 provide the parts outside the CDR3, is EPEVTQTPSHQVTQMGQEVILRCVPISNHLYFYWYRQILGQKVEFLVSFYNNEISEKSEIFDDQFSVERPDGSNFTLKIRSTKLEDSAMYFCASSLGLSGNTIYFGEGSWLTVV.

The rearrangement uses TRBV28 and TRBJ2-2; no definite D call. This CDR3 has 13 amino acids. The V end lost 6 bases, the J end lost 4 bases, and 9 bases lay between the germline ends. Per germline, CDR1 MDHEN and CDR2 SYDVKM. DNA for the CDR3: TGTGCCAGCAGACGAGAATTCACCGGGGAGCTGTTTTTT. Translation: CASRREFTGELFF.

The chain joins TRBV6-1 to TRBJ1-5; D possibly corresponds to TRBD1 (5 bases). Between the trimmed V and J ends, which lost 2 bases and 2 bases, there was a span of 10 bases. CDR1 is MNHNS and CDR2 is SASEGT in the germline V gene. This CDR3 has 15 residues. The CDR3 region has the DNA TGTGCCAGCAGTGAACAGGGTGCGGGCAATCAGCCCCAGCATTTT. Amino acid sequence: CASSEQGAGNQPQHF.

This clone has ten or more counts. V is TRBV6-5 and J is TRBJ2-3, with 8 bases fitting TRBD1. Trimming cost V 7 bases and J 2 bases; bases outside gene matches: 2. Germline V gene data show CDR1 as MNHEY and CDR2 as SVGAGI. CDR3 length equals 13 residues. The CDR3 bases are TGTGCCAGCAAGACAGGGGACACAGATACGCAGTATTTT. Translated, it gives CASKTGDTDTQYF.

The chain is built from TRBV3-1 (or the pseudogene TRBV3-2) and TRBJ2-5; D is perhaps TRBD1 (6 bases). In germline, CDR1 is LGHDT, CDR2 YNNKEL (reference sequence). The CDR3 extends over 13 amino acids. V gave up 4 bases and J gave up 7 bases, with 13 bases separating them. DNA of the CDR3: TGTGCCAGCAGCCTACAGGGACCCGGGACCCAGTACTTC. Translating gives CASSLQGPGTQYF.

J is TRBJ2-5 and V is TRBV5-1; TRBD2 might be the D (6 bases). CDR1 is SGHRS and CDR2 is YFSETQ in the germline V gene. V was trimmed by 3 bases and J by 2 bases, leaving 14 bases between them. The CDR3 extends over 15 amino acids. The CDR3 region has the DNA TGCGCCAGCAGCTGGCAGACCGGGGGACAAGAGACCCAGTACTTC. This encodes CASSWQTGGQETQYF.

The rearrangement links TRBV20-1 to TRBJ2-1; TRBD2 matches 8 bases. The CDR3 runs 14 residues. The V gene end was trimmed by 3 bases and the J gene end by 5 bases; junction bases not matched to a gene: 6. Germline CDR1 is DFQATT and CDR2 is SNEGSKA (reference sequence). The chain's CDR3 is CSASREGSDNEQFF. The CDR3 DNA reads TGCAGTGCTAGTCGGGAGGGGAGTGACAATGAGCAGTTCTTC.

In this sample, this clone turned up once. CDR3 in amino acids: CASRPFGVEYGYTF. CDR3 in DNA: TGCGCCAGCCGCCCCTTCGGGGTTGAATATGGCTACACCTTC. The chain uses TRBV5-1 and TRBJ1-2, with D hard to call. There are 14 residues in the CDR3. Looked up from germline, CDR1 is SGHRS and CDR2 is YFSETQ. Between the trimmed V and J ends, which lost 7 bases and 5 bases, there was a span of 18 bases.

This chain links TRBV15 with TRBJ2-5, with TRBD1 matching over 7 bases. V lost 0 bases and J lost 4; bases outside the gene matches: 8. The CDR3 contains 16 residues. The germline CDR1 and CDR2 sequences are LNHNV and YYDKDF (reference sequence). The CDR3 protein is CATSRDLAAGGETQYF. CDR3 DNA sequence: TGTGCCACCAGCAGAGATCTTGCGGCAGGGGGAGAGACCCAGTACTTC.

The chain has TRBV28 and TRBJ2-7, with a possible D match to TRBD1 (6 bases). V was clipped by 5 bases and J by 1 base, with 15 bases between them. Per the germline V gene, CDR1 is MDHEN and CDR2 is SYDVKM. This CDR3 contains 15 residues. The CDR3 loop is CASSPPTGYSYEQYF. In DNA, the CDR3 is TGTGCCAGCAGTCCTCCTACAGGGTATTCCTACGAGCAGTACTTC.

The gene calls are TRBV9 and TRBJ1-3; D unresolved. The CDR3 has 13 amino acids. Trimming took off 4 bases at V and 4 bases at J, with 9 bases between the two ends. Germline V lookup: CDR1 SGDLS, CDR2 YYNGEE. CDR3 residues: CASSLGPGNTIYF. In nucleotides, the CDR3 is TGTGCCAGCAGCTTAGGGCCCGGAAACACCATATATTTT.

This chain links TRBV7-8 with TRBJ1-4, with D unclear. This CDR3 has 15 residues. Trimming shortened V by 5 bases and J by 4 bases, and 14 bases separated the two germline ends. Germline V lookup: CDR1 SGHVS, CDR2 FQNEAQ. CDR3: CASSPYGSNNEKLFF. In DNA form, the CDR3 reads TGTGCCAGCAGCCCCTACGGGAGTAATAATGAAAAACTGTTTTTT.

Here the CDR3 DNA reads TGTGCCAGCAGTACACCGGGACAGGGGCGGGAGACCCAGTACTTC. Translated, it gives CASSTPGQGRETQYF. This chain uses TRBV6-5 with TRBJ2-5; 10 bases are shared with TRBD1. CDR1 and CDR2 from the germline V gene are MNHEY and SVGAGI. The CDR3 is made up of 15 amino acids. V was pared by 5 bases and J by 5 bases, with 8 bases of the junction left unmatched.

The J gene is TRBJ1-4, the V gene TRBV7-8; D unresolved. Trimming cost V 5 bases and J 8 bases, with 9 bases left between them. This CDR3 spans 12 amino acids. Germline-derived CDR1 and CDR2 are SGHVS and FQNEAQ. CDR3 nucleotide sequence: TGTGCCAGCAGCCCGGAGCGGGAAAAACTGTTTTTT. It translates to CASSPEREKLFF.

The chain uses TRBV3-1 (or the pseudogene TRBV3-2) and TRBJ2-2; tentative D call: TRBD2 (5 bases). Trimming left V 4 bases short and J 4 bases short, with 19 bases between. CDR1 is LGHDT, CDR2 YNNKEL, per germline (reference sequence). This CDR3 spans 17 amino acids. As DNA, the CDR3 is TGTGCCAGCAGCCCCCACGTTGCTAGCAGCCTCACCGGGGAGCTGTTTTTT. Translating it yields CASSPHVASSLTGELFF.

The rearrangement joins TRBV19 to TRBJ1-4; 8 bases match TRBD1. V shed 2 bases and J 3 bases; nucleotides not matched to a gene: 2. The CDR3 loop spans 15 amino acids. Germline lookup yields CDR1 LNHDA and CDR2 SQIVND (reference sequence). The CDR3 loop is CASSITGQANEKLFF. In DNA, the CDR3 is TGTGCCAGTAGTATAACGGGACAGGCTAATGAAAAACTGTTTTTT.

This clone showed up just once. The J gene is TRBJ2-2, the V gene TRBV19, with 8 bases lining up with TRBD1. V was clipped by 4 bases and J by 5 bases; unmatched bases: 9. CDR1 LNHDA and CDR2 SQIVND come from the germline V gene (reference sequence). CDR3 size: 16 residues. In DNA form, the CDR3 reads TGTGCCAGTAGTACGAGTCAGGGGGCTTTTACCGGGGAGCTGTTTTTT. As protein: CASSTSQGAFTGELFF. Drawing the rest from reference TRBV19 and TRBJ2-2, the complete variable domain is DGGITQSPKYLFRKEGQNVTLSCEQNLNHDAMYWYRQDPGQGLRLIYYSQIVNDFQKGDIAEGYSVSREKKESFPLTVTSAQKNPTAFYLCASSTSQGAFTGELFFGEGSRLTVL.

This chain connects TRBV10-1 to TRBJ1-3, with unresolved D. Per the germline V gene, CDR1 is WNHNN and CDR2 is SYGVQD (reference sequence). This CDR3 spans 14 amino acids. The V and J ends lost 3 bases and 4 bases respectively, with 10 bases between them. CDR3 bases: TGCGCCAGCAGTGAAATGGAGATGGGAAACACCATATATTTT. It yields the protein CASSEMEMGNTIYF.